Listed below are T cell receptor beta chains from one sample, sequenced in a study of CD4 T cells in relation to SARS-CoV-2 and coronaviruses. No antigens are known for them. Data came from immunoSEQ multiplex PCR; TCRdb stores just in-frame clones and leaves some out. Found here are about 36,000 clones, around three quarters of them singletons; the top ten hold roughly 20%. The sample taken for sequencing was memory CD4+ T cells from PBMCs, cultured in vitro. These receptor sequences come from an adult with COVID-19. Both conserved end residues are part of each CDR3. D genes are given only for firm matches. For some rows the clone size is stated as once, few or many, or as a class when expanded; others skip it.

NA	TRBJ1-5	NA	TRBV6-5	TGTGCCAGCAGTTACTCCCTTTGGCAGCCCCAGCATTTT	CASSYSLWQPQHF
NA	TRBJ2-7	NA	TRBV6-5	TGTGCCAGCAAGCTTGTGGGTTCCGACGAGCAGTACTTC	CASKLVGSDEQYF
NA	TRBJ2-6	NA	TRBV20-1	TGCAGTGCTAGTTCTGGGCATGCTGGGGCCAACGTCCTGACTTTC	CSASSGHAGANVLTF
TRBD1	TRBJ2-7	NA	TRBV5-1	TGCGCCAGCAGCTTGGGACAGGGGAACTACGAGCAGTACTTC	CASSLGQGNYEQYF
TRBD2	TRBJ2-3	NA	TRBV3-1/TRBV3-2	TGTGCCAGCAGCCATGGGACTAGCGGTGGCACAGATACGCAGTATTTT	CASSHGTSGGTDTQYF
NA	TRBJ2-3	NA	TRBV6-5	TGTGCCAGCACGTGGGAAGCAGATACGCAGTATTTT	CASTWEADTQYF
NA	TRBJ1-1	few	TRBV11-2	TGTGCCAGCAGCGCACAGGCTAGGCGGACTGAAGCTTTCTTT	CASSAQARRTEAFF
TRBD1	TRBJ1-2	NA	TRBV6-6	TGTGCCAGCAGTACCTCGGACAGGGGGGGACCCTATGGCTACACCTTC	CASSTSDRGGPYGYTF
NA	TRBJ1-1	NA	TRBV3-1/TRBV3-2	TGTGCCAGCAGCCAACGTCTCGGCGGCGCTTTCTTT	CASSQRLGGAFF
NA	TRBJ1-3	NA	TRBV7-9	TGTGCCAGCAGGGGTAACTCTGGAAACACCATATATTTT	CASRGNSGNTIYF
NA	TRBJ2-1	NA	TRBV11-2	TGTGCCAGCAGCTCTCAACAGGCGGCGTTCTTC	CASSSQQAAFF